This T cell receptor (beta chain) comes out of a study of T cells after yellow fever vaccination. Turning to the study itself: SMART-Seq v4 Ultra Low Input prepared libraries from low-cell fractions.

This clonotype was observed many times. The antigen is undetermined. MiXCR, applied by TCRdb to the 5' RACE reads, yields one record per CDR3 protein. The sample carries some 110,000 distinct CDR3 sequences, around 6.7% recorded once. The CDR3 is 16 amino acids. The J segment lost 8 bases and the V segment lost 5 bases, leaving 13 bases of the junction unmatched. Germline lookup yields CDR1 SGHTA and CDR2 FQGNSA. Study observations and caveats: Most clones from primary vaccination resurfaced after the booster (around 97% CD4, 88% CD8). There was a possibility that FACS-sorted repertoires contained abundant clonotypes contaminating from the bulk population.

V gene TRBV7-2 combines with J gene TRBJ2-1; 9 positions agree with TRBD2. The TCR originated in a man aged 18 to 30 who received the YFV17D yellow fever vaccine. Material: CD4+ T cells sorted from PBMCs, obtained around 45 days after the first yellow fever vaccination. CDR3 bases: TGTGCCAGCAGCCCGGCTAGCGGGGCCCCGGGCGATGAGCAGTTCTTC. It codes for CASSPASGAPGDEQFF.